This TCR beta chain was identified during a study of CD4 T cells in relation to SARS-CoV-2 and coronaviruses. Study in general: PBMCs were cultured with antigen for approximately nine days before TCR beta sequencing. The restricting HLA molecule for shared crossreactive spike epitopes was mapped. Controls used an HIV-1 Nef peptide pool or no peptide. Study-level results: About 65% of donors had memory CD4+ clonotypes crossrecognizing SARS-CoV-2 and common cold coronavirus spike.

Points on this clone: Its target is not known.

The V gene's germline CDR1 is SGHVS and CDR2 FNYEAQ. This CDR3 region has 15 residues. V gave up 5 bases and J gave up 7 bases; unmatched junction bases: 9. CD4+ T cells from unexposed donors were obtained before the COVID-19 pandemic (2011-2018). CD4+ T cells were isolated from the cells after about ten days of culture. The assay was immunoSEQ multiplex PCR, and TCRdb's table has in-frame clones only and misses some. The table includes fewer than 25,000 clones, about three quarters detected once. The rearrangement joins TRBV7-6 to TRBJ2-3; 10 bases are shared with TRBD2. The specimen sequenced was CD4+ T cells from PBMCs, cultured in vitro. This sequence originates from a human donor in good health. CDR3: CASSPLPAGGYTQYF. CDR3 nucleotide sequence: TGTGCCAGCAGCCCACTGCCAGCGGGAGGGTATACGCAGTATTTT.